The clone carrying this TCR beta chain was observed a few times. Its antigen is unknown. This record comes from a study of T cell clonality in common variable immunodeficiency. Generated by immunoSEQ multiplex PCR, the TCRdb table keeps only in-frame clones and is missing some. Recorded here are 30,000 or so clones, none singletons. General study points: Authors noted CVID clonality's cause needs subpopulation repertoire sequencing. Fewer deletions and N-nucleotide insertions were reportedly seen in common variable immunodeficiency TCR beta sequences. CVID subjects showed higher TCRbeta clonality than healthy controls.

Reduced serum IgG, IgA and/or IgM plus specific antibody deficiency defined CVID. Aged about 9 to 64 years, CVID subjects averaged about 40 years old. The sequencing sample was made of peripheral blood mononuclear cells. This clonotype was sampled from a human donor with common variable immunodeficiency.

CDR3 bases read: TGTGCCAGCGGGTCTGCTCCGCGGTTG. Translating it yields CASGSAPRL. The full-length CDR3 reads as CASGSAPRLAFF. The V call is TRBV2, the J call TRBJ1-1; the D is unclear. The CDR3 is cut off 3 residues early in the read; its end comes from the germline J gene. The germline V gene encodes CDR1 SNHLY and CDR2 FYNNEI. The CDR3 is made up of 12 amino acids.